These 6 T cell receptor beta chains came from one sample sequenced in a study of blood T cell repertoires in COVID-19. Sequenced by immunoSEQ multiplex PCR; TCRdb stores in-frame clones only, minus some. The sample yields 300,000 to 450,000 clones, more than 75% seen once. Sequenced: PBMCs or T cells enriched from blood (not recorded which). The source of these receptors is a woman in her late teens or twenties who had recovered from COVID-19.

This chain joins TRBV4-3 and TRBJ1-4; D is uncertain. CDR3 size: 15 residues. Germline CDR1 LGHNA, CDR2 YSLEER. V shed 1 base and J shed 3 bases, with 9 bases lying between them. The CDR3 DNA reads TGCGCCAGCAGCCAAGTCGCAGGCTCTAATGAAAAACTGTTTTTT. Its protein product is CASSQVAGSNEKLFF.

The CDR3 reads CASSERQGADEQYF. The CDR3, as DNA: TGCGCCAGCAGCGAACGACAGGGGGCGGACGAGCAGTACTTC. This rearrangement joins TRBV5-1 to TRBJ2-7; the match to TRBD1 covers 10 bases. Looked up from germline, CDR1 is SGHRS and CDR2 is YFSETQ. This CDR3 comprises 14 residues. V was pared by 4 bases and J by 5 bases, with 6 bases of the junction left unmatched.

The CDR3 region has the DNA TGTGCCACCCTCTTGGTAAGGACGGGGGGTTTAGGTGAGCAGTTCTTC. Translated: CATLLVRTGGLGEQFF. This chain connects TRBV15 to TRBJ2-1, with 7 bases matching TRBD2. The V gene end was trimmed by 8 bases and the J gene end by 9 bases; junction bases not matched to a gene: 19. Germline V gene sequence: CDR1 LNHNV, CDR2 YYDKDF (reference sequence). CDR3 length: 16 residues.

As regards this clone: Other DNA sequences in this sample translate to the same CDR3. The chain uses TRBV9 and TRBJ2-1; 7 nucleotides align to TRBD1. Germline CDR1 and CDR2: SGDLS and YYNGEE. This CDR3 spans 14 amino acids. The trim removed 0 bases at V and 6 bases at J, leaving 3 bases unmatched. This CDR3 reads CASSVDRGRNEQFF. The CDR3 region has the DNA TGTGCCAGCAGCGTAGATAGGGGGCGCAATGAGCAGTTCTTC.

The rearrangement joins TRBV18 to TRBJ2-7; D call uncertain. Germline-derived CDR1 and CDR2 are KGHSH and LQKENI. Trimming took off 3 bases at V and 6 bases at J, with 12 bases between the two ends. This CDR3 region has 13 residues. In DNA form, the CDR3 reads TGTGCCAGCTCACCGACTGAGGTGGGCGAGCAGTACTTC. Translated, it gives CASSPTEVGEQYF.

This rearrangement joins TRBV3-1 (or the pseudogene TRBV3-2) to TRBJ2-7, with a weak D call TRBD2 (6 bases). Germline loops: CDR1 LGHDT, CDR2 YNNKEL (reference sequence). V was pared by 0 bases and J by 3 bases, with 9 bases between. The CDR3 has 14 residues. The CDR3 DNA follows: TGTGCCAGCAGCCAAGATTTCGGGGGCTACGAGCAGTACTTC. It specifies CASSQDFGGYEQYF.